These T cell receptor beta chains were read from a single sample in a study of neurological immune-mediated disorders. TCRdb itself ran the 5' RACE reads through MiXCR, one entry per CDR3 protein. The sample holds approximately 85,000 distinct CDR3 sequences, 13% seen once. What was sequenced was PBMCs. These receptors originate from a female donor with HTLV-1-associated myelopathy (HAM/TSP). Both conserved end residues are part of each CDR3. A D gene is named only where the DNA matches it firmly. Clone size is given for some rows only: seen once, a few or many times, or a class if the clone is expanded.

TRBD1	TRBV5-5	TRBJ2-5	many	CASSMDRGRDKETQYF	TGTGCCAGCAGCATGGACAGGGGGCGAGACAAAGAGACCCAGTACTTC
-	TRBV15	TRBJ1-5	-	CATSRDEGFLQPQHF	TGTGCCACCAGCAGAGACGAGGGGTTTCTGCAGCCCCAGCATTTT
-	TRBV7-2	TRBJ1-6	-	CASSSTHYNSPLHF	TGTGCCAGCAGCTCGACCCATTATAATTCACCCCTCCACTTT
TRBD2	TRBV11-2	TRBJ2-1	many	CASSLDLLAGVHEQFF	TGTGCCAGCAGCTTAGATTTACTAGCGGGGGTGCATGAGCAGTTCTTC
-	TRBV29-1	TRBJ2-3	many	CSVDTGATDTQYF	TGCAGCGTTGATACAGGAGCCACAGATACGCAGTATTTT
-	TRBV5-1	TRBJ1-1	many	CASGPSSGHTEAFF	TGCGCCAGCGGCCCATCGTCAGGTCACACTGAAGCTTTCTTT
-	TRBV5-1	TRBJ2-7	many	CASSLDRQGGVYEQYF	TGCGCCAGCAGCTTGGATCGGCAGGGTGGGGTCTACGAGCAGTACTTC
-	TRBV5-1	TRBJ2-4	many	CASSQGETKNIQYF	TGCGCCAGCTCGCAGGGAGAGACCAAAAACATTCAGTACTTC
TRBD2	TRBV10-2	TRBJ2-5	-	CASSENGGDETQYF	TGCGCCAGCAGTGAGAACGGGGGGGATGAGACCCAGTACTTC
-	TRBV7-9	TRBJ1-1	-	CASSAGSWGEAFF	TGTGCCAGCAGCGCTGGGTCCTGGGGTGAAGCTTTCTTT
-	TRBV20-1	TRBJ1-6	many	CSARGGGLGSPLHF	TGCAGTGCTAGAGGCGGGGGGCTGGGGTCACCCCTCCACTTT
TRBD1	TRBV12-3/TRBV12-4	TRBJ2-1	many	CASSFPWQGASEQFF	TGTGCCAGCAGTTTTCCCTGGCAGGGGGCAAGTGAGCAGTTCTTC
-	TRBV19	TRBJ2-2	few	CASSITGLRSGELFF	TGTGCCAGTAGCATCACAGGGTTGCGTTCCGGGGAGCTGTTTTTT